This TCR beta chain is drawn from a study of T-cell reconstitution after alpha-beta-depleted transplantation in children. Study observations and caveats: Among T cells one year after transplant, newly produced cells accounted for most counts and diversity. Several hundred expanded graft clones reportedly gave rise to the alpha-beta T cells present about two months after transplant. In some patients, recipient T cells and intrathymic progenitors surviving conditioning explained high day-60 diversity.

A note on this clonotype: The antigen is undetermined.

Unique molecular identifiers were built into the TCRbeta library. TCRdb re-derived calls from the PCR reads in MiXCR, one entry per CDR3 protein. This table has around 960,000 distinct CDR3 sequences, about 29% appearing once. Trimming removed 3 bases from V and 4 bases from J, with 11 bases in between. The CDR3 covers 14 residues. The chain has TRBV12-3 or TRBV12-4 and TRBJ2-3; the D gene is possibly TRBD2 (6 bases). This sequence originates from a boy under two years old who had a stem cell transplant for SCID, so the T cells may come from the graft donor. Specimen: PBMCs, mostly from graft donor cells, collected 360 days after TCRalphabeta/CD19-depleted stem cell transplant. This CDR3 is CASSFSGESDTQYF. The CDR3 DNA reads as TGTGCCAGCAGTTTTAGCGGAGAATCAGATACGCAGTATTTT.